The 2 T cell receptor beta chains below all came from one sample that was sequenced in a study of T cells in women clearing cervical HPV infection. Generated by immunoSEQ multiplex PCR, the TCRdb table keeps only in-frame clones and is missing some. The data show tens of thousands of clones, and the top ten clones hold approximately 3%. Sample: blood buffy coat. The receptors stem from a woman aged 18 to 75 with a cervical HPV16 infection that either progressed to CIN3+ or cleared (not recorded which).

Of note for this clone: Read coverage stops 3 residues before the CDR3 terminus; the germline J gene supplies the remainder. The chain joins TRBV19 to TRBJ2-2; the D is unclear. This CDR3 is built from 13 residues. The germline gives CDR1 LNHDA, CDR2 SQIVND (reference sequence). V dropped 7 bases and J dropped 2 bases, with 8 bases sitting between them. CDR3 sequence: CASTKGNTGELFF. CDR3 bases read: TGTGCCAGTACGAAAGGTAACACCGGGGAG.

Regarding this clone: The CDR3 end is not reached by the read, which stops 3 residues before it; the germline J gene fills it in. The V and J genes are TRBV30 and TRBJ1-6; 10 bases fit TRBD1. The CDR3 consists of 15 residues. Germline V gives CDR1 GTSNPN, CDR2 SVGIG (reference sequence). V was pared by 6 bases and J by 9 bases, with 11 bases of the junction left unmatched. The covered CDR3 bases are TGTGCCTGTTGTCCCGGGACAGGGGCCGCTTCACCC. Encoded protein: CACCPGTGAASP. The full CDR3 protein is CACCPGTGAASPLHF.